In this sample, the clone carrying this T cell receptor (beta chain) turned up a few times. Its antigen is not identified. The V and J ends lost 3 bases and 1 base respectively, with 17 bases between them. Germline V gene data show CDR1 as LNHNV and CDR2 as YYDKDF (reference sequence). The CDR3 covers 17 residues. This sample was included in a study of spatial heterogeneity in lung cancer. Whole-study findings and limits: At resection, ubiquitous expanded tumor TCRs appeared in blood more than at follow-up.

The time point here: sample taken at primary tumor resection. Tumor, nontumor lung or frozen PBMC supplied whole RNA, sequenced without sorting. Donation came from some 72 patients with untreated early-stage non-small cell lung cancer. Every molecule of TCR cDNA had its own unique molecular identifier. MiXCR, run by TCRdb on the 5' RACE reads, gives a single entry per CDR3 protein. The sample holds 80,000 to 95,000 distinct CDR3 sequences, roughly 10% seen once. The receptor was derived from a male donor with early-stage non-small cell lung cancer. V usage is TRBV15 and J usage is TRBJ2-3; D could derive from TRBD1 or TRBD2 (5 bases each). Material: PBMCs, obtained at surgery. For the CDR3, the DNA is TGTGCCACCAGCAGTGGACACGCCATGGGGGGCACAGATACGCAGTATTTT. Translated, it gives CATSSGHAMGGTDTQYF.